A selection of T cell receptor beta chains follows, all from one sample in a study of shared clonotypes between healthy human individuals. Clones were read by immunoSEQ multiplex PCR, and TCRdb kept only the in-frame ones, dropping some. The table shows a few million clones, with around 90% occurring only once. The specimen was naive CD4+ T cells sorted from blood. The receptors were sampled from a young man in good health. Each CDR3 is given with its conserved first and last residue. Clone size, where shown, is once, few, many, or a class for clones that have expanded.

.	TRBV7-2	CASSLWTEGTDTQYF
.	TRBV5-1	CASSSSGQGGHNTIYF
.	TRBV6-1	CASRSGTGIGTQYF
.	TRBV28	CASSLKGEQYF
.	TRBV6-6	CASSYVQGDRYEQYF
.	TRBV9	CASSVGFWASYEQYF
.	TRBV29-1	CSARDSGANVLTF
.	TRBV7-9	CASTIQGTGNTIYF
.	TRBV28	CASRTSTGGKGETQYF
.	TRBV4-2	CASSQDLGNQPQHF
.	TRBV7-6	CASSPQQDRNSPLHF
.	TRBV25-1	CASSRRLAGGSYEQYF
once	TRBV19	CASSNRGGSTHEQYF
.	TRBV6-5	CASSRGETPSPLHF
.	TRBV5-1	CASSLMQGPNSPLHF
.	TRBV7-2	CASSRPSGTGELFF
.	TRBV7-9	CASSSGLAPSTDTQYF
.	TRBV9	CASSALGLGGYTF
.	TRBV30	CAWGSLGAADTQYF
.	TRBV30	CAWSVGPSSPLHF
once	TRBV19	CASSGIQVSTDTQYF
.	TRBV5-4	CASSTKTEGNTEAFF
.	TRBV6-5	CATRKGDYSNQPQHF
.	TRBV19	CASSRSGGSYEQYF
.	TRBV19	CASSIGFVTEGYTF
.	TRBV10-3	CAISESGSGGNQPQHF
few	TRBV18	CASSPGQHYGYTF
few	TRBV5-6	CASSLVQGEPQHF
.	TRBV10-3	CAISESGQGEYF
.	TRBV6-1	CASAEGFNQPQHF
.	TRBV5-4	CASRAAGADTQYF
.	TRBV10-3	CAIREGIYEQYF
.	TRBV10-3	CAISESLAGQETQYF
.	TRBV29-1	CSVGTGADIQYF
.	TRBV5-1	CASSFRAGDSDTQYF
once	TRBV5-1	CASSVASLAESTDTQYF
.	TRBV11-2	CASSLDLVNSGNTIYF
.	TRBV9	CASSPPIVGGHDTQYF
.	TRBV11-3	CASSQGDSYEQYF
.	TRBV18	CASSQQRSGYEQYF
.	TRBV9	CASSLAAVLRTGELFF
.	TRBV6-5	CASSSSNSGNNSPLHF
.	TRBV5-1	CASSLTSYYEQFF
.	TRBV10-1	CATRRWGYYGYTF
few	TRBV30	CAWTRWGNTEAFF
.	TRBV30	CAWGPGQSYEQYF
.	TRBV5-1	CASSLGQAGANEQYF
.	TRBV19	CASNRANEKLFF
.	TRBV5-1	CASSLGGGGETQYF
.	TRBV10-3	CAISIGSASYEQYF